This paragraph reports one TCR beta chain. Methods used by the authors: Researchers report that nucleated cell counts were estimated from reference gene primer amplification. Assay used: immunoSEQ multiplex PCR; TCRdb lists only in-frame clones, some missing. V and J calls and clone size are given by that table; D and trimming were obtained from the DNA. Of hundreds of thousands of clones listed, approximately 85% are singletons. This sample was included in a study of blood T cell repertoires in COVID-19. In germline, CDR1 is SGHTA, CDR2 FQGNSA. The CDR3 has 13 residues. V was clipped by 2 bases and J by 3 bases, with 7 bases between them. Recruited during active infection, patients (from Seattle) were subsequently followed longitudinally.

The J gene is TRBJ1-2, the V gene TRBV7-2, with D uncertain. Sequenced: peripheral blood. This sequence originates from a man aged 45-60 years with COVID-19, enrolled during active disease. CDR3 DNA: TGTGCCAGCAGCTTAAACGAGTACTATGGCTACACCTTC. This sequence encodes CASSLNEYYGYTF.